These T cell receptor beta chains were read from a single sample in a study of blood T cell repertoires in COVID-19. Measured with immunoSEQ multiplex PCR; TCRdb has only the in-frame clones, and not every one. The sample holds 95,000 to 120,000 clones; 85% to 90% are singletons and the top ten take approximately 4.2%. Sequencing was performed on peripheral blood. These receptor sequences come from a woman aged 45-60 years with acute or convalescent COVID-19. CDR3s include the opening cysteine and the closing phenylalanine or tryptophan. Fields, in order: V gene, CDR3 protein.

>TRBV5-1
CASSWTGVNTDTQYF
>TRBV6-6
CASRGTGVHGYTF
>TRBV12-1
CASSPKTGGRERDGEQFF
>TRBV14
CASSQDNMRAGELFF
>TRBV10-1
CASSESGTGAYEQYF
>TRBV27
CASSLLSRGRGGELFF
>TRBV10-3
CAISYGQGKSDGYTF
>TRBV18
CASLPRGVSTDTQYF
>TRBV24-1
CASRGPNTEAFF
>TRBV10-3
CAIRRQINEKLFF
>TRBV5-4
CASSPGTTEAFF
>TRBV19
CASSIRGGEGNQPQHF
>TRBV2
CASSEGGGYSNQPQHF
>TRBV11-2
CASRTGQGTQETQYF
>TRBV20-1
CSAYSGEMVYF
>TRBV4-3
CASSQDRTSGSYEQYF
>TRBV7-2
CASSLGQGATEAFF
>TRBV30
CAWTGSSNQPQHF
>TRBV19
CASTPRQVTGELFF
>TRBV28
CASRSFGQAKTDTQYF
>TRBV27
CASSLPGGNQPQHF
>TRBV2
CASSEPQGPGKYNEQFF